This T cell receptor beta chain was documented in a study of shared clonotypes between healthy human individuals. General study points: Even with large depth, rarefaction showed that sorted-subset sequencing was incomplete.

Notes on this clone: Antigen: not known.

Using immunoSEQ multiplex PCR, the repertoire was profiled, and TCRdb retains in-frame clones only, with some absent. This table holds 600,000 to 750,000 clones, about two thirds found once. The origin of this receptor is a woman in her twenties or thirties in good health. Material: memory CD4+ T cells sorted from blood. Subset denoted: CD45RA-negative fraction.

This CDR3 is CASSVERATMSTDTQYF. As DNA, the CDR3 is TGTGCCAGCAGCGTAGAACGAGCGACGATGAGCACAGATACGCAGTATTTT. The rearrangement links TRBV9 to TRBJ2-3, with unresolved D. Deletions cut 0 bases from V and 0 bases from J, with 14 bases between. The CDR3 is made up of 17 amino acids. CDR1 and CDR2 from the germline V gene are SGDLS and YYNGEE. Full variable domain (rest looked up from reference TRBV9 and TRBJ2-3): DSGVTQTPKHLITATGQRVTLRCSPRSGDLSVYWYQQSLDQGLQFLIQYYNGEERAKGNILERFSAQQFPDLHSELNLSSLELGDSALYFCASSVERATMSTDTQYFGPGTRLTVL.